Included here is one T cell receptor (beta chain) sequence, with context. Its antigen is unknown. RNA transcripts provided the source from which TCR beta CDR3 regions were amplified. HTBI primers were employed in a first-round RT-PCR of the TCR CDR3. One entry per CDR3 protein results from TCRdb running MiXCR on the multiplex PCR reads. The data show a few hundred thousand distinct CDR3 sequences, 16% seen once. V was pared by 4 bases and J by 3 bases, with 3 bases of the junction left unmatched. The CDR3 length is 14 residues. Germline V gives CDR1 SGHAT, CDR2 FQNNGV. These data come from a study of T cells in Graves' hyperthyroidism and ophthalmopathy. Study-wide results and caveats: The model identified upcoming ophthalmopathy a median roughly 6.5 months ahead of onset.

This TCR derives from a woman between 40 and 50 years old with Graves' ophthalmopathy. Sequencing was done on a sample of blood. The chain uses TRBV11-2 and TRBJ1-1; 9 nucleotides match TRBD1. The CDR3 is CASSYGTGYTEAFF. The DNA for the CDR3 is TGTGCCAGCAGCTACGGGACAGGGTACACTGAAGCTTTCTTT.